The rows below give T cell receptor beta chains drawn from one sample of a study of blood T cell repertoires in COVID-19. Repertoires were generated with immunoSEQ multiplex PCR, while TCRdb's copy carries only in-frame clones and drops some. The sample consists of tens of thousands of clones, approximately 85% of them appearing once. The sequenced sample was peripheral blood. Receptors were obtained from an elderly man with acute or convalescent COVID-19. CDR3s include the opening cysteine and the closing phenylalanine or tryptophan. The D gene is left open where the match is weak. Not every row has a clone size; where given, it reads once, few, many or a size class.

J gene | D gene | clone size | V gene | CDR3 DNA | CDR3 protein
TRBJ2-1 | TRBD2 | NA | TRBV10-3 | TGTGCCATCAGTGAGTCGAGGCTAGCGGGAGGGAATGAGCAGTTCTTC | CAISESRLAGGNEQFF
TRBJ1-2 | NA | NA | TRBV18 | TGTGCCAGCTCATCGATTTCCCAGGGTTACGGGTGGGGCTACACCTTC | CASSSISQGYGWGYTF
TRBJ1-1 | NA | NA | TRBV5-1 | TGCGCCAGCAGCTCCATATCGACAGTTGGCACTGAAGCTTTCTTT | CASSSISTVGTEAFF
TRBJ2-2 | NA | NA | TRBV19 | TGTGCCAGTATTCCTCCAGGGGCCGGGGAGCTGTTTTTT | CASIPPGAGELFF
TRBJ1-2 | NA | NA | TRBV29-1 | TGCAGCGTTGAACTGGGGGCCTATGGCTACACCTTC | CSVELGAYGYTF
TRBJ1-5 | TRBD1 | NA | TRBV18 | TGTGCCAGCTCACCAGAGGGGGCCTTACAGCCCCAGCATTTT | CASSPEGALQPQHF
TRBJ2-7 | NA | NA | TRBV29-1 | TGCAGCGTTGAAAGCGTTAGGGAGCAGTACTTC | CSVESVREQYF
TRBJ2-1 | NA | once | TRBV28 | TGTGCCAGCAGTTCGACGACGGGAGAGGTTATCGATGAGCAGTTCTTC | CASSSTTGEVIDEQFF
TRBJ1-1 | NA | NA | TRBV19 | TGTGCCAGTAGTGGGTCGACAGGCGCCACTGAAGCTTTCTTT | CASSGSTGATEAFF
TRBJ2-1 | TRBD1 | NA | TRBV12-5 | TGTGCTAGTGGTCAGACTATCGGGACAGGCGCCGGAAATGAGCAGTTCTTC | CASGQTIGTGAGNEQFF
TRBJ2-5 | NA | NA | TRBV2 | TGTGCCAGCAGTGAAGCCCGTGTTGTGGAGACCCAGTACTTC | CASSEARVVETQYF
TRBJ2-7 | NA | NA | TRBV2 | TGTGCCAGCACTGGGTACCAGGGGACCAACGAGCAGTACTTC | CASTGYQGTNEQYF
TRBJ1-6 | NA | NA | TRBV5-1 | TGCGCCAGCAGCTTCACCTATAGGGGAGGGAGCTATAATTCACCCCTCCACTTT | CASSFTYRGGSYNSPLHF
TRBJ2-3 | TRBD2 | NA | TRBV4-3 | TGCGCCAGCAGCCAAGATCGCAGTAGCGGGAGTGCAGATACGCAGTATTTT | CASSQDRSSGSADTQYF
TRBJ2-1 | NA | NA | TRBV14 | TGTGCCAGCAGCCTTACTTCCCTAAACAATGAGCAGTTCTTC | CASSLTSLNNEQFF
TRBJ2-3 | NA | NA | TRBV4-2 | TGTGCCAGCAGCCAAGAGGAGCTATCAGATACGCAGTATTTT | CASSQEELSDTQYF
TRBJ2-1 | TRBD2 | NA | TRBV5-6 | TGTGCCAGCAGCCCCCCGTTAGGGACTAGCGGGAGGGATTACAATGAGCAGTTCTTC | CASSPPLGTSGRDYNEQFF
TRBJ2-3 | NA | NA | TRBV28 | TGTGCCAGCAGACCAGGGAACCTTGGCTACACAGATACGCAGTATTTT | CASRPGNLGYTDTQYF
TRBJ2-7 | TRBD2 | NA | TRBV19 | TGTGCCAGTAGTACGAGACTAGCGGGAGCGAGTGAGCAGTACTTC | CASSTRLAGASEQYF
TRBJ2-6 | TRBD1 | NA | TRBV6-1 | TGTGCCAGCAGTGAACAGGGGGCGAGAGGGGCCAACGTCCTGACTTTC | CASSEQGARGANVLTF
TRBJ2-1 | NA | NA | TRBV9 | TGTGCCAGCAGCGCGGACAGTGAGCAGTTCTTC | CASSADSEQFF
TRBJ1-5 | TRBD1 | few | TRBV7-9 | TGTGCCAGCAGCAAGGGACAGGTCGTAAGCAATCAGCCCCAGCATTTT | CASSKGQVVSNQPQHF
TRBJ1-1 | NA | NA | TRBV28 | TGTGCCAGCAGTAGCTTCGAAGCTTTCTTT | CASSSFEAFF
TRBJ1-3 | NA | few | TRBV6-2/TRBV6-3 | TGTGCCAGCAGTCCGACGGGGTCTGGAAACACCATATATTTT | CASSPTGSGNTIYF
TRBJ2-7 | TRBD1 | NA | TRBV7-9 | TGTGCCAGCAGCTTAGACCCCACAGGGGTCGAGCAGTACTTC | CASSLDPTGVEQYF
TRBJ1-3 | NA | NA | TRBV5-1 | TGCGCCAGCAGCACGGTCCCCATCTCTGGAAACACCATATATTTT | CASSTVPISGNTIYF
TRBJ2-3 | TRBD2 | few | TRBV5-4 | TGTGCCAGCAGCTTAAGCGGGGGTAATACGCAGTATTTT | CASSLSGGNTQYF
TRBJ2-2 | TRBD2 | NA | TRBV3-1/TRBV3-2 | TGTGCCAGCAGCAAAGGAGGCCTAGCGGGAGGTCGTACCGGGGAGCTGTTTTTT | CASSKGGLAGGRTGELFF
TRBJ2-4 | TRBD2 | once | TRBV6-4 | TGTGCCACCCTAGCGGGAGCCCAATCTTATCCCAAAAACATTCAGTACTTC | CATLAGAQSYPKNIQYF
TRBJ2-7 | TRBD2 | NA | TRBV27 | TGTGCCAGCAGTTTAATGAGGGGGACTAGCGGCTCCTACGAGCAGTACTTC | CASSLMRGTSGSYEQYF
TRBJ2-1 | NA | NA | TRBV4-3 | TGCGCCAGCAGCCGAGTCCCAACTGGGGGGAGCTCCTACAATGAGCAGTTCTTC | CASSRVPTGGSSYNEQFF
TRBJ2-4 | NA | NA | TRBV11-2 | TGTGCCAGCAGCTTTGACAGCAGAAACATTCAGTACTTC | CASSFDSRNIQYF
TRBJ1-5 | NA | NA | TRBV6-1 | TGTGCCAGCAGTGAATGGGGGGGGCTCATTAGCAATCAGCCCCAGCATTTT | CASSEWGGLISNQPQHF
TRBJ2-7 | NA | NA | TRBV6-2/TRBV6-3 | TGTGCCAGCAGTTACGGGACAAGGAGAAAGGGCTACGAGCAGTACTTC | CASSYGTRRKGYEQYF
TRBJ2-2 | TRBD2 | NA | TRBV5-5 | TGTGCCAGCAGCTTGGGCCCACTAGCGACTGGCACCGGGGAGCTGTTTTTT | CASSLGPLATGTGELFF
TRBJ2-5 | TRBD1 | NA | TRBV19 | TGTGCCAGTAGTGCCTTACAGGGGGCTGGGGAGACCCAGTACTTC | CASSALQGAGETQYF
TRBJ1-1 | NA | NA | TRBV5-1 | TGCGCCAGCAGCCCCCAGGTTGTATCCGCTGAAGCTTTCTTT | CASSPQVVSAEAFF
TRBJ1-2 | NA | NA | TRBV6-6 | TGTGCCAGCAGTTACGGAGCCTCCCCCTATGGCTACACCTTC | CASSYGASPYGYTF
TRBJ2-2 | TRBD1 | NA | TRBV7-6 | TGTGCCAGCAGCTCCCCGAACATACCGGGACAGGGACCGAACACCGGGGAGCTGTTTTTT | CASSSPNIPGQGPNTGELFF
TRBJ2-1 | NA | once | TRBV6-5 | TGTGCCAGCAATGGCAGGAACTCCTACAATGAGCAGTTCTTC | CASNGRNSYNEQFF
TRBJ2-3 | TRBD2 | NA | TRBV7-2 | TGTGCCAGCAGCTTAAGAATGGGACTAGCGAACACAGATACGCAGTATTTT | CASSLRMGLANTDTQYF
TRBJ1-1 | NA | NA | TRBV28 | TGTGCCAGCAGTAGCGGCGAAATGAACTCTGAAGCTTTCTTT | CASSSGEMNSEAFF
TRBJ1-4 | TRBD1 | few | TRBV7-2 | TGTGCCAGCAGCTTGGGACAGATTAATGAAAAACTGTTTTTT | CASSLGQINEKLFF
TRBJ2-3 | TRBD1 | NA | TRBV6-2/TRBV6-3 | TGTGCCAGCAGCGCGAACTTAGAACGAAGACAGGGCGGCACAGATACGCAGTATTTT | CASSANLERRQGGTDTQYF
TRBJ2-4 | TRBD1 | few | TRBV28 | TGTGCCAGCAGTGACGTGCTCTGGGACAGGGTGTGGGACATTCAGTACTTC | CASSDVLWDRVWDIQYF
TRBJ2-2 | TRBD1 | few | TRBV28 | TGTGCCAGCAGTCCCCCACAGGGGGCGCGCACCGGGGAGCTGTTTTTT | CASSPPQGARTGELFF
TRBJ1-2 | NA | NA | TRBV27 | TGTGCCAGCGGGCTGACCTATGGCTACACCTTC | CASGLTYGYTF
TRBJ2-2 | NA | NA | TRBV30 | TGTGCCTGGCTCCGAGGTCGGGGGTTCGGGGAGCTGTTTTTT | CAWLRGRGFGELFF
TRBJ2-5 | TRBD2 | NA | TRBV9 | TGTGCCAGCAGCCTGACTAGCGGGAGTCCGGAGACCCAGTACTTC | CASSLTSGSPETQYF
TRBJ2-7 | TRBD2 | NA | TRBV5-1 | TGCGCCAGCAGTTTCACTAGCGGGGGGTTTAAGGACTACGAGCAGTACTTC | CASSFTSGGFKDYEQYF
TRBJ1-5 | NA | NA | TRBV2 | TGTGCCAGCAGCGAAGAACCGGGCAATCAGCCCCAGCATTTT | CASSEEPGNQPQHF
TRBJ1-1 | TRBD1 | few | TRBV2 | TGTGCCAGCAGTGAAGCCGACAGGGGCCGCCTGGAAGCTTTCTTT | CASSEADRGRLEAFF
TRBJ1-4 | NA | NA | TRBV28 | TGTGCCAGCAGCCCCATCACAGGACGCCATGAAAAACTGTTTTTT | CASSPITGRHEKLFF
TRBJ1-1 | TRBD1 | NA | TRBV6-5 | TGTGCCAGCATTAGACAGGGGGACACTGAAGCTTTCTTT | CASIRQGDTEAFF
TRBJ1-5 | NA | once | TRBV3-1/TRBV3-2 | TGTGCCAGCAGCCAAGATATTGGCAGCAATCAGCCCCAGCATTTT | CASSQDIGSNQPQHF